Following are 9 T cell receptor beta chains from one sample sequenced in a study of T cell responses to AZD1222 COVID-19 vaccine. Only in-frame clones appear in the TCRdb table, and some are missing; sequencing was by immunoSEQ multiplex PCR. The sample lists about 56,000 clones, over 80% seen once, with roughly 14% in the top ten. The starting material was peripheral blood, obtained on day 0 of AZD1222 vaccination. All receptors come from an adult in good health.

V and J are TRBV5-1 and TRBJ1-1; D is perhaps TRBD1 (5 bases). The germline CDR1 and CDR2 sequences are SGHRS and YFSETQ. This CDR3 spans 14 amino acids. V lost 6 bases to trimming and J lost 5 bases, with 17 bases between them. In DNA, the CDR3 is TGCGCCAGCACCCCGGGGGGGAAAGAGACTGAAGCTTTCTTT. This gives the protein CASTPGGKETEAFF.

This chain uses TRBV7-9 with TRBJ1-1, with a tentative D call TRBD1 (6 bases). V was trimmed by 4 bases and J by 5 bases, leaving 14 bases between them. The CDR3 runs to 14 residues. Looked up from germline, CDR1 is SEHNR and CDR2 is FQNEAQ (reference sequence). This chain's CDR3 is CASSYTGSGTEAFF. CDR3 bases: TGTGCCAGCAGCTATACAGGGAGCGGGACTGAAGCTTTCTTT.

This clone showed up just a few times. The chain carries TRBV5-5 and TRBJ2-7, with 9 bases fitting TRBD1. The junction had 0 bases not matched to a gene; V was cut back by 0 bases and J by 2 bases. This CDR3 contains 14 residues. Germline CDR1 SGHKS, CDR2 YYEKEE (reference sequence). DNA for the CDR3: TGTGCCAGCAGCTTGGGACAGGGGGCCTACGAGCAGTACTTC. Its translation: CASSLGQGAYEQYF.

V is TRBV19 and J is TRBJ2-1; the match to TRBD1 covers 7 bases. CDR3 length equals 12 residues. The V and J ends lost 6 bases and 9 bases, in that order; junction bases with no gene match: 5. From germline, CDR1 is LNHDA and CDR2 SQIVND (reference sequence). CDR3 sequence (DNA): TGTGCCAGTAGCACGGGACAGTTTGAGCAGTTCTTC. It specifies CASSTGQFEQFF.

The CDR3 protein is CASSPRRGGREETQYF. In DNA, the CDR3 is TGCGCCAGCAGCCCCCGGCGTGGCGGGAGGGAAGAGACCCAGTACTTC. The chain links TRBV5-1 to TRBJ2-5, with TRBD2 matching over 9 bases. The CDR3 sequence is 16 residues long. Germline V gene lookup returns CDR1 SGHRS and CDR2 YFSETQ. The V and J ends lost 4 bases and 3 bases, in that order; junction bases with no gene match: 10.

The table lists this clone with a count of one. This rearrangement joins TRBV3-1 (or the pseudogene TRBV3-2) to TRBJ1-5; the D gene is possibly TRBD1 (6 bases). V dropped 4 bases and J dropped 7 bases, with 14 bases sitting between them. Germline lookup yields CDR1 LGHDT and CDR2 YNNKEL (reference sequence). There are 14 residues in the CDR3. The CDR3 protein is CASSLDYGGQPQHF. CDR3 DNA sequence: TGTGCCAGCAGCCTAGACTACGGGGGCCAGCCCCAGCATTTT.

CDR3 loop: CASSGWTGEAAGTEAFF. DNA for the CDR3: TGTGCCAGCAGCGGTTGGACAGGGGAAGCTGCGGGCACTGAAGCTTTCTTT. The chain joins TRBV7-6 to TRBJ1-1; 9 bases are shared with TRBD1. Germline CDR1 and CDR2: SGHVS and FNYEAQ. This CDR3 spans 17 amino acids. V gave up 5 bases and J gave up 4 bases; unmatched junction bases: 14.

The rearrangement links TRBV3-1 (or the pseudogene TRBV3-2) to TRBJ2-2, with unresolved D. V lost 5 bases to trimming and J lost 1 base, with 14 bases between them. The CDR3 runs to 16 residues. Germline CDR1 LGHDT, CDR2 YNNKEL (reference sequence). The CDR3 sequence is CASSARAAVNTGELFF. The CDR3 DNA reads TGTGCCAGCAGCGCCCGAGCTGCCGTGAACACCGGGGAGCTGTTTTTT.

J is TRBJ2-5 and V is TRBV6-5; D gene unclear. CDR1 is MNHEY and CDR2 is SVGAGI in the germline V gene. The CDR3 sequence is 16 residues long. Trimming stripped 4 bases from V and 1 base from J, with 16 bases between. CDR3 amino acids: CASSSPARAGQETQYF. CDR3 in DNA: TGTGCCAGCAGTTCCCCCGCTAGGGCCGGCCAAGAGACCCAGTACTTC.